These 16 T cell receptor beta chains came from one sample sequenced in a study of Ad26.COV2.S vaccination and SARS-CoV-2 variants. Repertoires were generated with immunoSEQ multiplex PCR, while TCRdb's copy carries only in-frame clones and drops some. Of approximately 400,000 clones listed, about 85% were seen once; the top ten hold roughly 3.1%. Noted treatment: approximately 18 received Ad26.COV2.S at low or high dose, single or two shots; about 5 received placebo; per-sample allocation not given. Sample collection was performed on day 63 after the first vaccine or placebo injection. The sample consisted of peripheral blood, taken in a trial of Ad26.COV2.S vaccine versus placebo. The receptors shown here come from a person aged 18-65 years who received the Ad26.COV2.S COVID-19 vaccine or a placebo.

This chain links TRBV9 with TRBJ2-2, with D perhaps TRBD2 (5 bases). Germline CDR1 and CDR2: SGDLS and YYNGEE. The CDR3 contains 15 residues. Trimming removed 0 bases at V and 2 bases at J, with 8 bases between. CDR3 sequence reads: CASSVEGLNTGELFF. In nucleotides, the CDR3 is TGTGCCAGCAGCGTAGAAGGACTCAACACCGGGGAGCTGTTTTTT.

This chain joins TRBV4-1 and TRBJ1-6; D unresolved. CDR3 length equals 15 residues. From germline, CDR1 is MGHRA and CDR2 YSYEKL. Trimming removed 0 bases from V and 9 bases from J, with 12 bases in between. The CDR3 DNA reads as TGCGCCAGCAGCCAAGAATGGGTTGTTACTTCACCCCTCCACTTT. Residues: CASSQEWVVTSPLHF.

The chain uses TRBV28 and TRBJ2-1, with a weak D call TRBD1 (6 bases). The CDR3 length is 17 residues. V lost 5 bases, J lost 3 bases, and 20 bases lay in between. Germline CDR1 reads MDHEN; CDR2 reads SYDVKM. The CDR3 DNA is TGTGCCAGCAGTCTCATAGCTACAGGGTTCGGCTACAATGAGCAGTTCTTC. Protein product: CASSLIATGFGYNEQFF.

The chain carries TRBV6-5 and TRBJ2-4, with D perhaps given as TRBD1 or TRBD2 (5 bases each). Germline assignment: CDR1 MNHEY and CDR2 SVGAGI. V was trimmed by 6 bases and J by 7 bases, leaving 16 bases between them. The CDR3 has 14 amino acids. CDR3 DNA: TGTGCCAGCAGGCCGGGGAGACAGTTTAACATTCAGTACTTC. This encodes CASRPGRQFNIQYF.

The V and J genes are TRBV7-6 and TRBJ2-2, with 7 bases aligning to TRBD1. The trim removed 1 base at V and 1 base at J, leaving 3 bases unmatched. Germline lookup yields CDR1 SGHVS and CDR2 FNYEAQ. The CDR3 length is 16 residues. CDR3 in amino acids: CASSLEQGKNTGELFF. The CDR3 coding sequence is TGTGCCAGCAGCTTAGAACAGGGGAAGAACACCGGGGAGCTGTTTTTT.

The chain carries TRBV29-1 and TRBJ2-1; D is perhaps TRBD2 (5 bases). Germline loops: CDR1 SQVTM, CDR2 ANQGSEA. Trimming removed 0 bases from V and 6 bases from J, with 27 bases in between. CDR3 length equals 19 residues. CDR3 loop: CSVEDRARGGARMGNEQFF. In DNA, the CDR3 is TGCAGCGTTGAAGATCGGGCCCGCGGAGGAGCGAGAATGGGCAATGAGCAGTTCTTC.

The chain uses TRBV6-5 and TRBJ1-5; D is ambiguous. This CDR3 contains 13 residues. Trimming left V 6 bases short and J 0 bases short, with 6 bases between. Per the germline V gene, CDR1 is MNHEY and CDR2 is SVGAGI. CDR3 in amino acids: CASRFASNQPQHF. The CDR3 DNA reads as TGTGCCAGCAGGTTTGCTAGCAATCAGCCCCAGCATTTT.

The chain joins TRBV5-6 to TRBJ1-2; weak D call: TRBD1 (6 bases). This CDR3 spans 11 amino acids. The germline CDR1 and CDR2 sequences are SGHDT and YYEEEE. The CDR3 nucleotides read TGTGCTTCCTGGGGGGGCTCTGGCTACACCTTC. Amino acid sequence: CASWGGSGYTF. Full variable domain (missing parts from reference TRBV5-6 and TRBJ1-2): DAGVTQSPTHLIKTRGQQVTLRCSPKSGHDTVSWYQQALGQGPQFIFQYYEEEERQRGNFPDRFSGHQFPNYSSELNVNALLLGDSALYLCASWGGSGYTFGSGTRLTVV.

V gene TRBV3-1 (or the pseudogene TRBV3-2) combines with J gene TRBJ2-5; no clear D. V lost 1 base and J 0 bases, leaving 9 bases between the germline ends. Per germline, CDR1 LGHDT and CDR2 YNNKEL (reference sequence). The CDR3 length is 15 residues. The chain's CDR3 is CASSQGLGYQETQYF. CDR3 in DNA: TGTGCCAGCAGCCAAGGCTTAGGATACCAAGAGACCCAGTACTTC.

This chain joins TRBV2 and TRBJ2-3; tentatively, D is TRBD1 or TRBD2 (6 bases each). Germline-derived CDR1 and CDR2 are SNHLY and FYNNEI. V was cut by 8 bases and J by 0 bases, with 15 bases left in between. CDR3 length: 15 residues. The CDR3 reads CASGGPTLSTDTQYF. DNA of the CDR3: TGTGCCAGCGGGGGGCCGACCCTTAGCACAGATACGCAGTATTTT.

The chain joins TRBV3-1 (or the pseudogene TRBV3-2) to TRBJ1-2; 10 bases fit TRBD1. This CDR3 has 15 residues. Per germline, CDR1 LGHDT and CDR2 YNNKEL (reference sequence). V shed 3 bases, J shed 7 bases, and the junction held 8 bases outside the gene matches. The CDR3 reads CASSHSGTGAGGYTF. The CDR3 DNA sequence: TGTGCCAGCAGCCACTCCGGGACAGGGGCGGGTGGCTACACCTTC.

The gene calls are TRBV7-2 and TRBJ2-5; D assignment may be TRBD1 or TRBD2 (6 bases each). The ends were cut back, 2 bases at V and 4 bases at J, with 17 bases in the middle. The CDR3 extends over 16 amino acids. CDR1 SGHTA and CDR2 FQGNSA come from the germline V gene. The CDR3 here is CASSLSGAPGIETQYF. The CDR3 coding sequence is TGTGCCAGCAGCTTATCGGGGGCGCCAGGGATAGAGACCCAGTACTTC.

The sample holds one count of this clone. Sequence at one end of the junction differs from germline and may be a read error. DNA for the CDR3: TGTGCCAGCAGTCCCCCCGCCAGGGGCTTCCACTTC. Translation: CASSPPARGFHF. V gene TRBV28 combines with J gene TRBJ2-7, with D maybe TRBD1 (6 bases). CDR1 is MDHEN, CDR2 SYDVKM, per germline. CDR3 length equals 12 residues.

The chain couples TRBV6-5 to TRBJ1-5; maybe TRBD1 (5 bases). The CDR3 covers 13 residues. V shed 0 bases and J shed 7 bases, with 7 bases lying between them. Germline V gene lookup returns CDR1 MNHEY and CDR2 SVGAGI. CDR3 nucleotides: TGTGCCAGCAGTTACTCATGGGACCAGCCCCAGCATTTT. Encoded protein: CASSYSWDQPQHF.

The rearrangement joins TRBV7-2 to TRBJ2-7; 10 nucleotides line up with TRBD2. The CDR3 totals 15 residues. The trim removed 2 bases at V and 3 bases at J, leaving 4 bases unmatched. Germline lookup yields CDR1 SGHTA and CDR2 FQGNSA. Here the CDR3 DNA reads TGTGCCAGCAGCTTAATGCTAGCGGGAGACTACGAGCAGTACTTC. Protein product: CASSLMLAGDYEQYF.

A few counts support this clone. This chain uses TRBV4-1 with TRBJ2-1; possibly TRBD1 for D (6 bases). Germline V gives CDR1 MGHRA, CDR2 YSYEKL. Trimming shortened V by 5 bases and J by 4 bases, and 12 bases separated the two germline ends. CDR3 size: 14 residues. The CDR3 DNA reads as TGCGCCAGCAGCGGGGACACCTTATACAATGAGCAGTTCTTC. Its translation is CASSGDTLYNEQFF.